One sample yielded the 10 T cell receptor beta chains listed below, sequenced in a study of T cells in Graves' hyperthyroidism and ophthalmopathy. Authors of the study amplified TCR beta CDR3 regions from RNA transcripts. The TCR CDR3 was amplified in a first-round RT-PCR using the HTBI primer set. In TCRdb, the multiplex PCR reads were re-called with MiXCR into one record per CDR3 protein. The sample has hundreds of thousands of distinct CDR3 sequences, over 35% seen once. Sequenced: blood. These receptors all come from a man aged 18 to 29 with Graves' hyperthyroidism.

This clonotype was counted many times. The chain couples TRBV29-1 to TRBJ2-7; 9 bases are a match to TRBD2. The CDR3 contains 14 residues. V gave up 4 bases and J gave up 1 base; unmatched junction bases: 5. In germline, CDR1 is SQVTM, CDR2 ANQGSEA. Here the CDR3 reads CSVGSGGPSYEQYF. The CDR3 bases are TGCAGCGTTGGTAGCGGGGGACCTTCCTACGAGCAGTACTTC.

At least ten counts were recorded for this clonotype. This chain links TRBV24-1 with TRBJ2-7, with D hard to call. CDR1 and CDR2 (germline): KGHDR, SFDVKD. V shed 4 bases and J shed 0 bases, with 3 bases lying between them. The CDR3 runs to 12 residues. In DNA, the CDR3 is TGTGCCACCAGTGACAGCTCCTACGAGCAGTACTTC. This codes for CATSDSSYEQYF.

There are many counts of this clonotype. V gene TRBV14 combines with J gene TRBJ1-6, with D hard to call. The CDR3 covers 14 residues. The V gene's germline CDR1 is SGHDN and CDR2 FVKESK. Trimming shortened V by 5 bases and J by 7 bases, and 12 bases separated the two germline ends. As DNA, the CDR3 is TGTGCCAGCAGCTCCAGGCAGCTGAATTCACCCCTCCACTTT. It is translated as CASSSRQLNSPLHF.

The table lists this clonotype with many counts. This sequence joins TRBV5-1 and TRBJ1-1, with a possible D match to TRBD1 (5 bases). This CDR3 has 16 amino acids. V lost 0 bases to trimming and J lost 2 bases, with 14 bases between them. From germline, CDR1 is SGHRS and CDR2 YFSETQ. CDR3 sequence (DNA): TGCGCCAGCAGCTTGGGCCACAATCGGGACAACACTGAAGCTTTCTTT. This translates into CASSLGHNRDNTEAFF.

CDR3 loop: CSARMGGPGDQPQHF. As DNA, the CDR3 is TGCAGTGCTAGAATGGGGGGGCCAGGCGATCAGCCCCAGCATTTT. This chain connects TRBV20-1 to TRBJ1-5; D might be TRBD1 (6 bases). The CDR3 has 15 amino acids. The V end lost 2 bases, the J end lost 5 bases, and 16 bases lay between the germline ends. The germline V gene encodes CDR1 DFQATT and CDR2 SNEGSKA (reference sequence).

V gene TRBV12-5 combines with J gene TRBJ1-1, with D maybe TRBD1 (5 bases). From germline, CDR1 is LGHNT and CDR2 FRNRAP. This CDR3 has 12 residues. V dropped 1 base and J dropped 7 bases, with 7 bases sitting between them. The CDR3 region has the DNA TGTGCTAGTGGTTTGGGGGGCCTTGAAGCTTTCTTT. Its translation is CASGLGGLEAFF.

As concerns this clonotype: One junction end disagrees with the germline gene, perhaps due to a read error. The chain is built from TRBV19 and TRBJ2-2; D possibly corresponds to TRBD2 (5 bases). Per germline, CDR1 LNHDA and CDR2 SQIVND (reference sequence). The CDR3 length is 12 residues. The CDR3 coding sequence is TGTGCCAGTAGTGGTTACACCGGGGAGCTGCTTTTT. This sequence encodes CASSGYTGELLF.

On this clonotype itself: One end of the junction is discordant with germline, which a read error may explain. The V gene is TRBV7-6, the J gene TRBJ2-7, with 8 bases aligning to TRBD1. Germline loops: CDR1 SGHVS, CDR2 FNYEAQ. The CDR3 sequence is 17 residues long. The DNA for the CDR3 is TGCGCCAGCAGCCAAGATAGACAGGGGCTGACCTCCTACGAGCAGTACTTC. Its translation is CASSQDRQGLTSYEQYF. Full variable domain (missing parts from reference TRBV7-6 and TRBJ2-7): GAGVSQSPRYKVTKRGQDVALRCDPISGHVSLYWYRQALGQGPEFLTYFNYEAQQDKSGLPNDRFSAERPEGSISTLTIQRTEQRDSAMYRCASSQDRQGLTSYEQYFGPGTRLTVT.

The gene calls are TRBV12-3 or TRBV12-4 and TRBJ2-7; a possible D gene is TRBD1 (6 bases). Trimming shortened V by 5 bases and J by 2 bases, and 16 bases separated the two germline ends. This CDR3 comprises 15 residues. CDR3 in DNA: TGTGCCAGCAGTCACCGCCGACAGGCTACCTACGAGCAGTACTTC. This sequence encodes CASSHRRQATYEQYF.

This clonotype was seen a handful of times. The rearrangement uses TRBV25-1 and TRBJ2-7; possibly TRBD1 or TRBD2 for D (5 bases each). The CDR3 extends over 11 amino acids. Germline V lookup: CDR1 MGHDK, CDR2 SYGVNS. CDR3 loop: CARRGDDEQYF. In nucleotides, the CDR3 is TGTGCTAGGCGTGGGGACGACGAGCAGTACTTC.